This T cell receptor (beta chain) was documented in a study of long-term antiretroviral therapy in people with HIV. Sequencing relied on immunoSEQ assay v3.0, run at survey level. TCRdb's table, derived via immunoSEQ multiplex PCR, lists solely in-frame clones and lacks some. The sample includes over 10,000 clones, roughly 80% seen only once; the top ten take around a tenth. Trimming left V 5 bases short and J 7 bases short, with 15 bases between. Germline V gene sequence: CDR1 SGHDT, CDR2 YYEEEE. The CDR3 consists of 13 residues. This sequence originates from a woman between 40 and 50 years old with HIV. The chain uses TRBV5-6 and TRBJ1-2; tentative D call: TRBD1 (6 bases). Source: unsorted PBMCs, taken 0.8 years before starting antiretroviral therapy. DNA of the CDR3: TGTGCCAGCAGACGGGGAGGGGGGGCTGGCTACACCTTC. It translates to CASRRGGGAGYTF.